The T cell receptor (beta chain) described here comes from a study of T cells in Graves' hyperthyroidism and ophthalmopathy. Clinical symptoms, serum thyroxine and TRAb, thyroid ultrasound and orbital computed tomography were used for the diagnoses. Amplification of TCR beta CDR3 regions used RNA as the template. HTBI primers were used for first-round RT-PCR of the TCR CDR3. TCRdb fed the multiplex PCR reads into MiXCR, producing one record per CDR3 protein. Of approximately 570,000 distinct CDR3 sequences listed, 20% are singletons. The receptor's source is a man aged 35 to 55 with Graves' ophthalmopathy. Specimen: blood.

CDR3 nucleotide sequence: TGTGCCAGCAGTTTACGGGGGTGGTCGGGCACAGATACGCAGTATTTT. Translated, it gives CASSLRGWSGTDTQYF. This chain joins TRBV28 and TRBJ2-3, with a tentative D call TRBD2 (6 bases). Between the trimmed V and J ends, which lost 2 bases and 1 base, there was a span of 13 bases. CDR1 is MDHEN and CDR2 is SYDVKM in the germline V gene. CDR3 size: 16 residues.